These T cell receptor beta chains were read from a single sample in a study of beta chain features in type 1 diabetes. Libraries were prepared by immunoSEQ multiplex PCR; TCRdb keeps only in-frame clonotypes and omits some of them. The table has about 260,000 clones, roughly 22% seen once. Sequencing was carried out using naive CD4+ T cells from blood. Receptors were obtained from a woman between 35 and 50 years old with type 1 diabetes. The CDR3 runs from the conserved cysteine through the conserved F or W. Fields, in order: clone size, CDR3 length, D gene, V gene, J gene, CDR3 DNA, CDR3 protein. A D gene is named only where the DNA matches it firmly. The size entry is marked missing in some rows and otherwise reads once, few, many or a size class.

.	17	TRBD1	TRBV7-9	TRBJ1-5	TGTGCCAGCAGCTTAGGGGCAGGGGGCGGAAGCAATCAGCCCCAGCATTTT	CASSLGAGGGSNQPQHF
.	14	.	TRBV27	TRBJ1-5	TGTGCCAGCAGTTTATCGAACCTAAATCAGCCCCAGCATTTT	CASSLSNLNQPQHF
.	15	TRBD2	TRBV7-9	TRBJ2-1	TGTGCCAGCAGCTTACCGGGGGGATCCCACAATGAGCAGTTCTTC	CASSLPGGSHNEQFF
few	15	TRBD2	TRBV5-1	TRBJ2-5	TGCGCCAGCAGCTTGTACGCGGGGGGGCCAGAGACCCAGTACTTC	CASSLYAGGPETQYF
.	12	TRBD2	TRBV29-1	TRBJ2-7	TGCAGCGTCACTAGCGGGAGGGGAGAGCAGTACTTC	CSVTSGRGEQYF
.	14	TRBD1	TRBV29-1	TRBJ1-1	TGCAGCGCCAAAAGGACAGGGAGGAACACTGAAGCTTTCTTT	CSAKRTGRNTEAFF
.	17	TRBD1	TRBV4-1	TRBJ1-3	TGCGCCAGCAGCCAAGATCGGGACAGGGCTTTCGGAAACACCATATATTTT	CASSQDRDRAFGNTIYF
once	12	.	TRBV28	TRBJ1-5	TGTGCCAGCACCCTTCTTCAGGGAATCAAGCATTTT	CASTLLQGIKHF
.	14	TRBD1	TRBV30	TRBJ1-4	TGTGCCTGGCGAACAGGGGGCGCCATCGAAAAACTGTTTTTT	CAWRTGGAIEKLFF
.	13	.	TRBV13	TRBJ1-5	TGTGCCAGCAGCTTAGGCGGAGATCAGCCCCAGCATTTT	CASSLGGDQPQHF
few	15	.	TRBV4-1	TRBJ1-1	TGCGCCAGCAGCCAAGGTCACGGTCCGAACACTGAAGCTTTCTTT	CASSQGHGPNTEAFF
.	18	.	TRBV10-3	TRBJ2-5	TGTGCCATCAGTGAGGGACCGAGCTCGAAAAGCGGTTTGGAGACCCAGTACTTC	CAISEGPSSKSGLETQYF
.	15	.	TRBV5-1	TRBJ2-3	TGCGCCAGCAGCTTGGCCCCCGGGAGCGCAGATACGCAGTATTTT	CASSLAPGSADTQYF
few	14	.	TRBV4-2	TRBJ1-4	TGTGCCAGCAGCCCTCGCGGGCCGGGGGAAAAACTGTTTTTT	CASSPRGPGEKLFF
.	15	.	TRBV9	TRBJ2-1	TGTGCCAGCAGCACTTGGGGAGCGGGCTACAATGAGCAGTTCTTC	CASSTWGAGYNEQFF
.	18	.	TRBV9	TRBJ1-5	TGTGCCAGCAGCGTAGAGGTACAGACACCATTCTGTATAGGGCCCCAGCATTTT	CASSVEVQTPFCIGPQHF
.	17	.	TRBV4-3	TRBJ2-2	TGCGCCAGCAGCCAAGTGGAGGGCTCCTCGAACACCGGGGAGCTGTTTTTT	CASSQVEGSSNTGELFF
.	17	TRBD1	TRBV4-3	TRBJ2-2	TGCGCCAGCAGCCAAAAACCGGGACAGGGAGTATCCGGGGAGCTGTTTTTT	CASSQKPGQGVSGELFF
.	13	TRBD1	TRBV30	TRBJ1-1	TGTGCCTGGAGTGTACAGGGGCTCGGCGGAGCTTTCTTT	CAWSVQGLGGAFF
.	14	.	TRBV9	TRBJ2-5	TGTGCCAGCAGCGTAACCTCGGGTCAAGAGACCCAGTACTTC	CASSVTSGQETQYF
few	11	.	TRBV30	TRBJ1-2	TGTGCCTGGAGTTTCCAGGGAGGCTACACCTTC	CAWSFQGGYTF
.	12	.	TRBV5-4	TRBJ1-1	TGTGCCAGCAGCTTGGTACAGGGTGAAGCTTTCTTT	CASSLVQGEAFF
few	12	.	TRBV25-1	TRBJ1-5	TGTGCCAGCCGACAGAGTAATCAGCCCCAGCATTTT	CASRQSNQPQHF
.	12	.	TRBV30	TRBJ2-5	TGTGCCTGGAGTCCCCTGGAGGAGACCCAGTACTTC	CAWSPLEETQYF
.	13	.	TRBV5-1	TRBJ2-1	TGCGCCAGCAGCTTGGCCAACTACAATGAGCAGTTCTTC	CASSLANYNEQFF
.	11	.	TRBV20-1	TRBJ1-2	TGCAGTGCGCGAACCAACTATGGCTACACCTTC	CSARTNYGYTF